A single sample is the source of the 32 T cell receptor beta chains below, sequenced in a study of beta chain features in type 1 diabetes. Regarding the study as a whole: All four CD4+ subsets of Type 1 diabetes patients contained TCRB CDR3s that were moderately but significantly shorter.

No antigen has been identified for these receptors. What was sequenced were expressed TCRB transcripts, since all of the isolated RNA had been reverse transcribed. Sequenced by immunoSEQ multiplex PCR; TCRdb stores in-frame clones only, minus some. This table has roughly 350,000 clones, 8.5% to 10% appearing once. Source material: central memory CD4+ T cells from blood. The source of these receptors is a man aged 25 to 40 with type 1 diabetes.

Comment on this clone: A read error is possible here, since a much larger clone lies one base away. The same CDR3 is also encoded by other DNA sequences in this sample. The chain couples TRBV4-1 to TRBJ2-7; TRBD2 agrees at 14 bases. After removal of 3 bases from V and 4 bases from J, the junction contained 2 bases not matched to a gene. There are 15 residues in the CDR3. Germline CDR1 MGHRA, CDR2 YSYEKL. The CDR3 DNA is TGCGCCAGCAGCCATCGGACTAGCGGGAGGTACGAGCAGTACTTC. This gives the protein CASSHRTSGRYEQYF.

The chain is built from TRBV4-1 and TRBJ2-7, with 7 bases fitting TRBD2. V was clipped by 1 base and J by 0 bases; unmatched bases: 6. From germline, CDR1 is MGHRA and CDR2 YSYEKL. The CDR3 spans 16 residues. CDR3 sequence reads: CASSQVEIAGSYEQYF. The CDR3 DNA sequence: TGCGCCAGCAGCCAAGTGGAAATAGCGGGCTCCTACGAGCAGTACTTC.

This clone has a handful of counts. This rearrangement joins TRBV29-1 to TRBJ1-5, with D maybe TRBD1 (5 bases). CDR1 is SQVTM, CDR2 ANQGSEA, per germline. The CDR3 is made up of 13 amino acids. Trimming took 5 bases from V and 0 from J, leaving 8 bases between them. The CDR3 bases are TGCAGCGTTCAGGACAATAGCAATCAGCCCCAGCATTTT. Amino acid sequence: CSVQDNSNQPQHF.

The chain recombines TRBV15 with TRBJ2-5, with 9 bases aligning to TRBD1. The last part of the DNA fits TRBJ2-7 better; the J call may be wrong. CDR3 length: 14 residues. Germline V gene data show CDR1 as LNHNV and CDR2 as YYDKDF (reference sequence). CDR3 sequence reads: CATSRVGTGFEQYF. CDR3 DNA sequence: TGTGCCACCAGCAGAGTGGGGACAGGGTTCGAGCAGTACTTC.

The rearrangement links TRBV10-3 to TRBJ1-1; the match to TRBD1 covers 8 bases. This CDR3 is built from 14 residues. Germline V CDR1 and CDR2: ENHRY, SYGVKD. V trimming: 6 bases; J trimming: 2 bases; junction bases outside the gene matches: 5. DNA of the CDR3: TGTGCCATCAGCCGGGACAGGTCTAACACTGAAGCTTTCTTT. It encodes CAISRDRSNTEAFF.

Worth noting for this clone: A read error may explain this, as a much larger clone is one base away. The chain recombines TRBV5-6 with TRBJ2-5; perhaps TRBD2 as D (5 bases). V dropped 2 bases and J dropped 7 bases, with 6 bases sitting between them. Looked up from germline, CDR1 is SGHDT and CDR2 is YYEEEE. The CDR3 is 11 amino acids. Here the CDR3 reads CASSLAVTQYF. In nucleotides, the CDR3 is TGTGCCAGCAGCTTAGCGGTGACCCAGTACTTC.

In this sample, this clone turned up a few times. The J gene is TRBJ2-7, the V gene TRBV7-2; 7 nucleotides line up with TRBD2. Germline CDR1 reads SGHTA; CDR2 reads FQGNSA. The CDR3 contains 15 residues. Trimming cost V 4 bases and J 7 bases; bases outside gene matches: 13. CDR3 sequence (DNA): TGTGCCAGCAGCTCCTCTAGCGGATCCCGCCGGGAGCAGTACTTC. It codes for CASSSSSGSRREQYF.

The V call is TRBV20-1, the J call TRBJ2-3; no firm D call. Germline V gives CDR1 DFQATT, CDR2 SNEGSKA (reference sequence). The CDR3 loop spans 11 amino acids. V shed 1 base and J shed 4 bases, with 3 bases lying between them. DNA for the CDR3: TGCAGTGCTAGAGCCCCAGATACGCAGTATTTT. The encoded protein is CSARAPDTQYF.

This clone appeared a few times. The V gene is TRBV12-5, the J gene TRBJ2-3, with a possible D match to TRBD2 (6 bases). The CDR3 loop spans 14 amino acids. Trimming took off 4 bases at V and 4 bases at J, with 12 bases between the two ends. In germline, CDR1 is LGHNT, CDR2 FRNRAP. CDR3: CASGSGTYPDTQYF. CDR3 nucleotide sequence: TGTGCTAGTGGTTCCGGGACTTATCCAGATACGCAGTATTTT.

Ten or more counts support this clone. The chain uses TRBV25-1 and TRBJ1-2; unclear D gene. Germline V gives CDR1 MGHDK, CDR2 SYGVNS. V lost 8 bases and J 0 bases, leaving 10 bases between the germline ends. This CDR3 spans 13 amino acids. The CDR3 nucleotides read TGTGCCAGCGTTGAGGACGCTAACTATGGCTACACCTTC. It yields the protein CASVEDANYGYTF.

This clone was seen only a few times. This chain connects TRBV21-1 to TRBJ1-1. TRBV21-1 is reported as a pseudogene. The CDR3 is 10 amino acids. Here the CDR3 DNA reads TGTGCCAGCAGTTTATCAGAAGCTTTCTTT. Amino acid sequence: CASSLSEAFF.

The chain links TRBV10-2 to TRBJ1-5; no firm D call. The germline gives CDR1 WSHSY, CDR2 SAAADI. Deletions cut 6 bases from V and 6 bases from J, with 12 bases between. The CDR3 consists of 13 residues. This CDR3 is CASRGEGGQPQHF. CDR3 DNA: TGCGCCAGCAGGGGAGAGGGTGGTCAGCCCCAGCATTTT.

This clone was observed a handful of times. The V call is TRBV14, the J call TRBJ2-1; TRBD2 matches 8 bases. The germline CDR1 and CDR2 sequences are SGHDN and FVKESK. V lost 1 base and J lost 6; bases outside the gene matches: 14. The CDR3 contains 18 residues. The CDR3: CASSQGYSGRATGNEQFF. The CDR3 nucleotides read TGTGCCAGCAGCCAAGGTTATTCCGGGAGGGCCACTGGCAATGAGCAGTTCTTC.

This clone appeared a few times. The chain joins TRBV27 to TRBJ2-3; TRBD2 might be the D (6 bases). CDR1 MNHEY and CDR2 SMNVEV come from the germline V gene (reference sequence). The germline V and J ends were trimmed by 2 bases and 5 bases, with 8 bases remaining between them. CDR3 size: 13 residues. The CDR3 DNA sequence: TGTGCCAGCAGTTTACTGGGGGGAGATACGCAGTATTTT. It encodes CASSLLGGDTQYF.

The rearrangement uses TRBV19 and TRBJ1-1, with D perhaps TRBD1 (5 bases). This CDR3 spans 12 amino acids. Trimming took off 5 bases at V and 4 bases at J, with 8 bases between the two ends. Germline V lookup: CDR1 LNHDA, CDR2 SQIVND (reference sequence). CDR3 in DNA: TGTGCCAGTAGTCGACAGAGCACTGAAGCTTTCTTT. Translating it yields CASSRQSTEAFF.

The CDR3 region has the DNA TGCGCCAGCAGCCGGGGACTAGCGGAAGGTGGGAACAATGAGCAGTTCTTC. It translates to CASSRGLAEGGNNEQFF. The J gene is TRBJ2-1, the V gene TRBV5-1; 11 nucleotides agree with TRBD2. Germline lookup yields CDR1 SGHRS and CDR2 YFSETQ. The CDR3 is 17 residues long. V shed 4 bases, J shed 5 bases, and the junction held 11 bases outside the gene matches.

The chain couples TRBV6-5 to TRBJ1-5; D is perhaps TRBD1 (6 bases). The germline gives CDR1 MNHEY, CDR2 SVGAGI. Trimming cost V 6 bases and J 6 bases, with 15 bases left between them. The CDR3 contains 14 residues. The CDR3 protein is CASSYREGGQPQHF. The CDR3 bases are TGTGCCAGCAGCTACAGGGAAGGGGGTCAGCCCCAGCATTTT.

This chain connects TRBV6-5 to TRBJ2-7; D possibly corresponds to TRBD2 (6 bases). The V gene's germline CDR1 is MNHEY and CDR2 SVGAGI. The length of the CDR3 is 14 residues. Trimming left V 5 bases short and J 5 bases short, with 16 bases between. CDR3 region: CASSRLPRGDEQYF. The CDR3 DNA follows: TGTGCCAGCAGTCGACTGCCCCGCGGGGACGAGCAGTACTTC.

There are a few counts of this clone. V gene TRBV7-6 combines with J gene TRBJ1-3; D not certain. Looked up from germline, CDR1 is SGHVS and CDR2 is FNYEAQ. The V end lost 5 bases, the J end lost 2 bases, and 16 bases lay between the germline ends. The CDR3 consists of 16 residues. The CDR3 DNA sequence: TGTGCCAGCAGCCCCGCGGTGGGAACACCTGGAAACACCATATATTTT. Protein product: CASSPAVGTPGNTIYF.

This clone has ten or more counts. This same CDR3 is encoded by further DNA sequences in the sample. CDR3 amino acids: CASSRTGYGYTF. As DNA, the CDR3 is TGTGCCAGCAGCCGGACAGGGTATGGCTACACCTTC. The chain combines TRBV28 with TRBJ1-2; 8 bases match TRBD1. V lost 6 bases and J lost 5; bases outside the gene matches: 2. The CDR3 sequence is 12 residues long. Germline lookup yields CDR1 MDHEN and CDR2 SYDVKM.

The genes are TRBV28 and TRBJ2-5, with a tentative D call TRBD2 (6 bases). The CDR3 is made up of 15 amino acids. Germline-derived CDR1 and CDR2 are MDHEN and SYDVKM. V shed 1 base and J shed 1 base, with 10 bases lying between them. This chain's CDR3 is CASSLSGTSQETQYF. In DNA form, the CDR3 reads TGTGCCAGCAGTTTATCCGGGACTTCCCAAGAGACCCAGTACTTC.

The V gene is TRBV9, the J gene TRBJ2-3; D not resolved. The germline gives CDR1 SGDLS, CDR2 YYNGEE. This CDR3 has 14 amino acids. Trimming shortened V by 5 bases and J by 8 bases, and 18 bases separated the two germline ends. Here the CDR3 DNA reads TGTGCCAGCAGGGCCCTGCCTGCCTCGGGTACGCAGTATTTT. Its translation: CASRALPASGTQYF.

This clone was seen more than once but under ten times. The chain is built from TRBV30 and TRBJ2-2; 8 positions agree with TRBD1. CDR1 and CDR2 (germline): GTSNPN, SVGIG (reference sequence). V was pared by 2 bases and J by 6 bases, with 14 bases of the junction left unmatched. The CDR3 is 17 amino acids. The CDR3 DNA reads TGTGCCTGGAGTCCGAGGTTCGGACAGGGAAGATCCGGGGAGCTGTTTTTT. This sequence encodes CAWSPRFGQGRSGELFF.

Of note for this clone: One end of the junction does not line up with germline, which may come from a read error. The chain combines TRBV6-5 with TRBJ2-3; the D gene is possibly TRBD2 (6 bases). The CDR3 is 15 amino acids. The V gene's germline CDR1 is MNHEY and CDR2 SVGAGI. CDR3 protein: CASGYDVGLADTQYF. The CDR3 DNA sequence: TGTGCCAGCGGTTACGATGTGGGACTTGCAGATACGCAGTATTTT.

This clone was detected many times. This sequence joins TRBV14 and TRBJ2-1; the match to TRBD2 covers 11 bases. V was clipped by 0 bases and J by 5 bases; unmatched bases: 3. CDR1 and CDR2 (germline): SGHDN, FVKESK. The CDR3 length is 16 residues. DNA for the CDR3: TGTGCCAGCAGCCAAGAACTAGCGGGAGCTCACAATGAGCAGTTCTTC. It is translated as CASSQELAGAHNEQFF.

The chain is built from TRBV7-9 and TRBJ2-5, with TRBD1 identical over 7 bases. The trim removed 5 bases at V and 3 bases at J, leaving 12 bases unmatched. Germline CDR1 reads SEHNR; CDR2 reads FQNEAQ (reference sequence). This CDR3 has 16 amino acids. Here the CDR3 DNA reads TGTGCCAGCAGCCCCAGGACAGGACTGAGGGAAGAGACCCAGTACTTC. Translated, it gives CASSPRTGLREETQYF.

This clone was picked up many times. The genes are TRBV28 and TRBJ2-5; 7 bases are shared with TRBD1. V gave up 8 bases and J gave up 2 bases; unmatched junction bases: 17. The CDR3 totals 17 residues. CDR1 is MDHEN and CDR2 is SYDVKM in the germline V gene. CDR3 in DNA: TGTGCCAGCCCCCCGACAGGGACGAAGGGATGGCAAGAGACCCAGTACTTC. Amino acid sequence: CASPPTGTKGWQETQYF.

J is TRBJ1-5 and V is TRBV19, with 9 bases that match TRBD1. The CDR3 has 15 residues. Germline V gene data show CDR1 as LNHDA and CDR2 as SQIVND (reference sequence). J gave up 7 bases and V 6 bases, and 10 bases lay outside the gene matches. The DNA for the CDR3 is TGTGCCAGTAGAAGACAGGGGGGTAGTCCCCAGCCCCAGCATTTT. It specifies CASRRQGGSPQPQHF.

This clone was seen repeatedly, ten times or more. The V call is TRBV29-1, the J call TRBJ2-7; D not certain. V was clipped by 5 bases and J by 6 bases, with 14 bases between them. Germline V lookup: CDR1 SQVTM, CDR2 ANQGSEA. CDR3 length equals 12 residues. In DNA form, the CDR3 reads TGCAGCGTTCGAACCGAGTACTCCGAGCAGTACTTC. This sequence encodes CSVRTEYSEQYF.

The chain recombines TRBV7-6 with TRBJ2-5; no reliable D call. Trimming left V 1 base short and J 3 bases short, with 9 bases between. The CDR3 is 14 residues long. Germline CDR1 SGHVS, CDR2 FNYEAQ. The CDR3 DNA reads TGTGCCAGCAGCTTAGAGTGGGCAGAAGAGACCCAGTACTTC. Translated, it gives CASSLEWAEETQYF.

In its sample, this clone was seen many times. The chain carries TRBV19 and TRBJ2-2, with a weak D call TRBD1 (5 bases). Germline V gives CDR1 LNHDA, CDR2 SQIVND (reference sequence). V lost 5 bases and J 7 bases, leaving 11 bases between the germline ends. This CDR3 region has 13 residues. Written as DNA, the CDR3 is TGTGCCAGTAGTCTCCGACAGAACGGGGAGCTGTTTTTT. Translating it yields CASSLRQNGELFF.

This clone was detected many times. This chain connects TRBV28 to TRBJ2-1; 7 bases are shared with TRBD2. CDR1 MDHEN and CDR2 SYDVKM come from the germline V gene. The CDR3 is made up of 13 amino acids. The trim removed 4 bases at V and 12 bases at J, leaving 9 bases unmatched. The CDR3 DNA reads as TGTGCCAGCAGTTCCCCGCTAGCGGAGGGGCAGTTCTTC. Encoded protein: CASSSPLAEGQFF.